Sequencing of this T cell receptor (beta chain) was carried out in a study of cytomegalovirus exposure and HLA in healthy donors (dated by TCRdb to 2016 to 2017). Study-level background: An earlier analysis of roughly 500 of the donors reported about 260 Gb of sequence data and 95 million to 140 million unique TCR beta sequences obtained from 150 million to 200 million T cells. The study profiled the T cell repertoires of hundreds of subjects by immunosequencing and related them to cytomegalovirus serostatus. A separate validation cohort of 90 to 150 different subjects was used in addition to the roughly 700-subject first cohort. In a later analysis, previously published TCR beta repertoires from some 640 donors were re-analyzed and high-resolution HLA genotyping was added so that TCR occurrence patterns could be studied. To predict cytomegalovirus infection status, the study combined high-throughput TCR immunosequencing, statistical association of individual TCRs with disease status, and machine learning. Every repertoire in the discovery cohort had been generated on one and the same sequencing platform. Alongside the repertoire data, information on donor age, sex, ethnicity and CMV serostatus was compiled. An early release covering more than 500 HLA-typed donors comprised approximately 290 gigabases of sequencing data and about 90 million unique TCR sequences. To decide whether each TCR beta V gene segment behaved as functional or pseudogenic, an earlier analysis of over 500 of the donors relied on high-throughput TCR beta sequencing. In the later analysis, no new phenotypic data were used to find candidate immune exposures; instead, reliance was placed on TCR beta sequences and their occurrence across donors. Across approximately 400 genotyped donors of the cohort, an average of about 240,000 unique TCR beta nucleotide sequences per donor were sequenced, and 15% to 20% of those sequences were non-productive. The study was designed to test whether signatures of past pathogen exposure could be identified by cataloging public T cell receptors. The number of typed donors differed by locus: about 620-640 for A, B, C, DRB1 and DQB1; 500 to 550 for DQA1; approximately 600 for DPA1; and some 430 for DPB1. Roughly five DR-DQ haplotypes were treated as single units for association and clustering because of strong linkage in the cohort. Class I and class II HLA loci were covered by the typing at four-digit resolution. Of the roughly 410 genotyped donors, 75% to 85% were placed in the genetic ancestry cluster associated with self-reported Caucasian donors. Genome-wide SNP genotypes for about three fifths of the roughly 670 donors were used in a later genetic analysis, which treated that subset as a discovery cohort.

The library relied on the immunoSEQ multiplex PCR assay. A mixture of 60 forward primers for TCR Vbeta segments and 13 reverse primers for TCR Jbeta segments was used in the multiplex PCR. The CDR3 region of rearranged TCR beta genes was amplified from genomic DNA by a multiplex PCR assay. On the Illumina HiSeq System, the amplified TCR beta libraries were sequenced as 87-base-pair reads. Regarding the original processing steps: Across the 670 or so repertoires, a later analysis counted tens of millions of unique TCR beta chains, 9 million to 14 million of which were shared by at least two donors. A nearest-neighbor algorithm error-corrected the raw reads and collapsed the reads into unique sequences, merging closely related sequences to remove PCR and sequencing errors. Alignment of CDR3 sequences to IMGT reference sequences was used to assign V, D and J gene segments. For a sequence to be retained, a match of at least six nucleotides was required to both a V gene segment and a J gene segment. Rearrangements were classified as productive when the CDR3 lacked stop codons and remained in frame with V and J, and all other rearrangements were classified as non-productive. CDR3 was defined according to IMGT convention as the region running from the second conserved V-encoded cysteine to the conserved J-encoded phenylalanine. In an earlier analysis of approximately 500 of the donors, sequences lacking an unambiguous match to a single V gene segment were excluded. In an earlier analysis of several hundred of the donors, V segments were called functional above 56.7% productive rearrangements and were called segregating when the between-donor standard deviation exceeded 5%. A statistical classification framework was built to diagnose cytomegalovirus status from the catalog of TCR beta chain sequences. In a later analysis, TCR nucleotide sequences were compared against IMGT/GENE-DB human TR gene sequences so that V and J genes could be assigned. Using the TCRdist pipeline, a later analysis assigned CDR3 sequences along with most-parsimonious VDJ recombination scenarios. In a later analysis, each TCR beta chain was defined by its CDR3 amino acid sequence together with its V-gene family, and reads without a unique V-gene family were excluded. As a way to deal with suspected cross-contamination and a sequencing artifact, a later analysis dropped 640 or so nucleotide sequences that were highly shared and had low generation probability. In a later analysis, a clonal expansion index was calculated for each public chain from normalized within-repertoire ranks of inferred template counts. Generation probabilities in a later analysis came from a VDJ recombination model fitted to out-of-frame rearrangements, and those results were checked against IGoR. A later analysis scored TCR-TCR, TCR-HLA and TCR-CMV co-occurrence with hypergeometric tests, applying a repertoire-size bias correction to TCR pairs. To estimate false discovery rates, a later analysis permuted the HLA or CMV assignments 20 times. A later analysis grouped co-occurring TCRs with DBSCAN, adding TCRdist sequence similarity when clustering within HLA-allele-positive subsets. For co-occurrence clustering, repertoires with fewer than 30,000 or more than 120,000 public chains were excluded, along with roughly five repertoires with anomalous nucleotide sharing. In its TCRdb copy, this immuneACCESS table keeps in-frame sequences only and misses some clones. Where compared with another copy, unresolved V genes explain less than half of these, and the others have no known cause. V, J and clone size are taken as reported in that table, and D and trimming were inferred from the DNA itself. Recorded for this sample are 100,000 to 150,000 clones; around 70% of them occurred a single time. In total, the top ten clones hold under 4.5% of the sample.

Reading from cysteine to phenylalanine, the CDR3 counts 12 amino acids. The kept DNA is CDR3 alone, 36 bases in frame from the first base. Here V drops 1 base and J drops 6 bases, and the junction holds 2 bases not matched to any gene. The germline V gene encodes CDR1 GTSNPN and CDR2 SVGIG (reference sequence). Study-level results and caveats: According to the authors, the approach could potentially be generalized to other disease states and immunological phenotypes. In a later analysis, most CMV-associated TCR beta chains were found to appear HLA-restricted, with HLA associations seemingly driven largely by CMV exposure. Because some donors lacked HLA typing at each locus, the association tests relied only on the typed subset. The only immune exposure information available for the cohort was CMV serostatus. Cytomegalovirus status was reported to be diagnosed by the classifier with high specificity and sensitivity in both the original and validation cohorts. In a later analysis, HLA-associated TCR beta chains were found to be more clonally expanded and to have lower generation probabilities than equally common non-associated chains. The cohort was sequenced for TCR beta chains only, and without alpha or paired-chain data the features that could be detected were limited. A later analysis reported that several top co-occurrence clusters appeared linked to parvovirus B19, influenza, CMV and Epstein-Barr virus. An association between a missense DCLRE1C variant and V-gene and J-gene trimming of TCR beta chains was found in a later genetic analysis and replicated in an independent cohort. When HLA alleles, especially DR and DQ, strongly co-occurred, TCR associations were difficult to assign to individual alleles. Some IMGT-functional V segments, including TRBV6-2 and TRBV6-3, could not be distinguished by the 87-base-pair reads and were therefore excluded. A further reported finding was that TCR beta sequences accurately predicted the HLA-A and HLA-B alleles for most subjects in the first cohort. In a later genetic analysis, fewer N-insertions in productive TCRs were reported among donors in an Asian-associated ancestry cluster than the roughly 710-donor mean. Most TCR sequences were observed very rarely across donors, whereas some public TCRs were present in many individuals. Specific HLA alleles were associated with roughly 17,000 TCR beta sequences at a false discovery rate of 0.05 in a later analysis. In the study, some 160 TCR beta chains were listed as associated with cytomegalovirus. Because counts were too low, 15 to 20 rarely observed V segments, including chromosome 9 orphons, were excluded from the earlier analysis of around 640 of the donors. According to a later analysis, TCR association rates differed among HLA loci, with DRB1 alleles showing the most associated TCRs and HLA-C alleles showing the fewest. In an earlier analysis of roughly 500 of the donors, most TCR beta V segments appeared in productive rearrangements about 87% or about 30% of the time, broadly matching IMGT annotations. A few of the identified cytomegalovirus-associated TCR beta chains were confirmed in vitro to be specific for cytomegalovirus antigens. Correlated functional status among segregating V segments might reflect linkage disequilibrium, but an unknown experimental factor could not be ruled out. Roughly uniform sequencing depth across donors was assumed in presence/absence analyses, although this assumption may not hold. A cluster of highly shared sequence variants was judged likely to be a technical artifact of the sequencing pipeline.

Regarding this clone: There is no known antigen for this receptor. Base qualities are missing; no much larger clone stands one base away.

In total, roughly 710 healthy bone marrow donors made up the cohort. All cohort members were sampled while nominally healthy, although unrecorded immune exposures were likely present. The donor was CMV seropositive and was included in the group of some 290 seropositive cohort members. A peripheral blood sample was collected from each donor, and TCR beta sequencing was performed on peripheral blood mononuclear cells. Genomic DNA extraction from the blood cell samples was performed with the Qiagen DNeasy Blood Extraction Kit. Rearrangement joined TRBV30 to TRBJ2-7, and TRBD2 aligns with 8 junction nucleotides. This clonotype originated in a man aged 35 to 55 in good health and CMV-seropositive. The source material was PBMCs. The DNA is TGTGCCTGGAGTGCGGGGGGGATCGAGCAGTACTTC. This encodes CAWSAGGIEQYF.